This entry is about one T cell receptor (beta chain). The sample is drawn from a study of blood T cell repertoires in COVID-19. Study overall: Sites across the United States, Italy and Spain contributed samples from acute and convalescent COVID-19. Sources were T cells, B-cell-depleted T cells, or PBMCs; the material itself was cDNA or gDNA.

Per the study methods: Amplifying reference gene primers gave estimates of nucleated cell counts. Assay: immunoSEQ multiplex PCR; the TCRdb copy retains only in-frame clones and omits some. D and trimming come from the DNA, and the V and J calls and clone size come from that table. The sample yields some 72,000 clones, 86% seen once. V was pared by 7 bases and J by 7 bases, with 11 bases of the junction left unmatched. The germline gives CDR1 LNHDA, CDR2 SQIVND (reference sequence). This CDR3 contains 15 residues. The origin of this receptor is a man aged 50 to 60 with active or convalescent COVID-19. The V call is TRBV19, the J call TRBJ1-2, with TRBD1 matching 11 bases. The sequencing input was peripheral blood. The CDR3 region has the DNA TGTGCCAGTACCCTGGACAGGGGGCTGTTGGGTGGCTACACCTTC. It codes for CASTLDRGLLGGYTF.